This is a list of T cell receptor beta chains from one sample in a study of blood T cell repertoires in COVID-19. Profiled with immunoSEQ multiplex PCR; TCRdb holds only in-frame clones, not every one. The table lists a few hundred thousand clones, more than 75% of them singletons. The source material was PBMCs or T cells enriched from blood (not recorded which). The receptors stem from a woman in her thirties who had recovered from COVID-19. CDR3s include the opening cysteine and the closing phenylalanine or tryptophan. A D gene is named only where the DNA matches it firmly. The listing skips clone size in some rows; elsewhere it reads once, few, many or a size class.

d_call	clone_size	v_call	j_call	cdr3_nt	cdr3_aa
TRBD1	NA	TRBV10-1	TRBJ2-7	TGCGCCAGCAGTGAGACATTGGGACAGAGCTCCTACGAGCAGTACTTC	CASSETLGQSSYEQYF
TRBD1	NA	TRBV6-6	TRBJ2-7	TGTGCCAGCAGTCCCGGGGACAGTAGCTCCTACGAGCAGTACTTC	CASSPGDSSSYEQYF
NA	NA	TRBV19	TRBJ1-2	TGTGCCAGTAGTTCCCCGGACAGATACTATGGCTACACCTTC	CASSSPDRYYGYTF
NA	NA	TRBV20-1	TRBJ2-2	TGCAGTGCTAGTGGGAGCCTCACCGGGGAGCTGTTTTTT	CSASGSLTGELFF
TRBD1	NA	TRBV7-2	TRBJ2-4	TGTGCCAGCAGCATCCCCCGGGACAGAAACATTCAGTACTTC	CASSIPRDRNIQYF
NA	NA	TRBV4-2	TRBJ1-4	TGTGCCAGCAGCCAACAGGGTAGTGAAAAACTGTTTTTT	CASSQQGSEKLFF
NA	NA	TRBV7-9	TRBJ2-7	TGTGCCAGCACCCCAGGGCGTAACTCCTACGAGCAGTACTTC	CASTPGRNSYEQYF
NA	NA	TRBV5-1	TRBJ2-5	TGCGCCAGCAGCTTGGGGGGCCTCAAAGAGACCCAGTACTTC	CASSLGGLKETQYF
NA	NA	TRBV27	TRBJ2-7	TGTGCCAGCAGTTTGGTTTTTGGGGCAGAGCAGTACTTC	CASSLVFGAEQYF
TRBD1	NA	TRBV10-1	TRBJ1-2	TGCGCCAGCACCCAGGGGGCCTGGTATGGCTACACCTTC	CASTQGAWYGYTF
TRBD2	NA	TRBV5-1	TRBJ2-1	TGCGCCAGCATTAGGACTAGCGGGGGCCTGAGCTCCTACAATGAGCAGTTCTTC	CASIRTSGGLSSYNEQFF
NA	NA	TRBV6-5	TRBJ1-2	TGTGCCAGCAGATCCCCGGGGGGCTACACCTTC	CASRSPGGYTF
TRBD2	NA	TRBV19	TRBJ2-1	TGTGCCTCGAAGACTAGCGGGGCTCCCTACAATGAGCAGTTCTTC	CASKTSGAPYNEQFF
TRBD2	NA	TRBV5-1	TRBJ2-5	TGCGCCAGCAGCTGGACTAGCGGAACACAAGAGACCCAGTACTTC	CASSWTSGTQETQYF
TRBD1	NA	TRBV5-1	TRBJ1-2	TGCGCCAGCAGCTTGGTACCAGGGGGCGACTATGGCTACACCTTC	CASSLVPGGDYGYTF
TRBD1	NA	TRBV2	TRBJ1-2	TGTGCCAGCACCCAAACAGGGGACGCCTATGGCTACACCTTC	CASTQTGDAYGYTF
NA	few	TRBV2	TRBJ1-1	TGTGCCAGCAGTGAACGGGAGAACACTGAAGCTTTCTTT	CASSERENTEAFF
TRBD1	few	TRBV18	TRBJ2-7	TGTGCCAGCACTCTGACAGGGGTGGACGAGCAGTACTTC	CASTLTGVDEQYF
NA	NA	TRBV6-5	TRBJ2-4	TGTGCCAGCCGACAGGGACTAGCCAAAAACATTCAGTACTTC	CASRQGLAKNIQYF
TRBD1	NA	TRBV5-1	TRBJ2-7	TGCGCCAGCAGCTTCGGGACAGGGGGGCTCGAGCAGTACTTC	CASSFGTGGLEQYF
NA	NA	TRBV2	TRBJ1-5	TGTGCCAGCAGTGCGGGGGTTAATCCCCAGCATTTT	CASSAGVNPQHF
TRBD2	NA	TRBV29-1	TRBJ2-1	TGCAGCTTCCAAGCGGGGAGTAAAAATGAGCAGTTCTTC	CSFQAGSKNEQFF
TRBD1	NA	TRBV4-1	TRBJ2-7	TGCGCCAGCAGCCATGTTATACCCAGGGGGCCCTACGAGCAGTACTTC	CASSHVIPRGPYEQYF
TRBD2	NA	TRBV7-2	TRBJ2-2	TGTGCCAGCAGCCCCCAGGGACTAGCGGGGACCACCGGGGAGCTGTTTTTT	CASSPQGLAGTTGELFF
NA	NA	TRBV19	TRBJ1-5	TGTGCCAGTAGTAACATATTAAGTAGCAATCAGCCCCAGCATTTT	CASSNILSSNQPQHF
NA	NA	TRBV5-1	TRBJ1-1	TGCGCCAGCAGGGCCGAAAAGAACACTGAAGCTTTCTTT	CASRAEKNTEAFF